This T cell receptor (beta chain) was sequenced in a study of CD8 T cell repertoires and HIV-1 epitope variants. Study context: Epitopes were three Gag families plus Nef HW9 and YT9. 1M T cells were kept uncultured as a baseline.

The V gene's germline CDR1 is LNHDA and CDR2 SQIVND (reference sequence). The CDR3 has 14 amino acids. After removal of 5 bases from V and 2 bases from J, the junction contained 5 bases not matched to a gene. The sample holds a few counts of this clone. No antigen is known for it. Only in-frame clones appear in the TCRdb table, and some are missing; sequencing was by immunoSEQ multiplex PCR. The sample holds around 5,300 clones, around 67% seen once. Sample: cultured CD8+ T cells derived from PBMCs. The chain recombines TRBV19 with TRBJ1-1, with TRBD1 matching 7 bases. This TCR derives from a male donor with HIV. CDR3: CASSLGQSNTEAFF. The CDR3 DNA reads TGTGCCAGTAGTTTGGGACAGTCTAACACTGAAGCTTTCTTT. Based on the CDR3 plus reference TRBV19 and TRBJ1-1, the full variable domain is DGGITQSPKYLFRKEGQNVTLSCEQNLNHDAMYWYRQDPGQGLRLIYYSQIVNDFQKGDIAEGYSVSREKKESFPLTVTSAQKNPTAFYLCASSLGQSNTEAFFGQGTRLTVV.